These T cell receptor beta chains were read from a single sample in a study of T cell repertoires in cytomegalovirus infection. Via MiXCR, TCRdb re-called the reads, giving one row per CDR3 protein. The sample has about 190,000 distinct CDR3 sequences; about 28% are singletons. Specimen: PBMCs. The receptors here all came from a human donor in good health (CMV status not recorded). Some clones in this sample may be carry-over from other donors' samples. Both conserved end residues are part of each CDR3. The order of the fields is D gene, V gene, J gene, clone size, CDR3 DNA, CDR3 protein. The D gene is left open where the match is weak. Clone size is shown for a subset of rows, as once, few, many or a class of expanded clone.

d_call: -; v_call: TRBV29-1; j_call: TRBJ2-5; clone_size: -; cdr3_nt: TGCAGCGTTTACCAAGAGACCCAGTACTTC; cdr3_aa: CSVYQETQYF
d_call: TRBD2; v_call: TRBV6-6; j_call: TRBJ2-1; clone_size: -; cdr3_nt: TGTGCCAGCATCCCAGTGGGGTCTCCACCGGGGGGGCAGTTCTTC; cdr3_aa: CASIPVGSPPGGQFF
d_call: -; v_call: TRBV29-1; j_call: TRBJ2-5; clone_size: few; cdr3_nt: TGCAGCTTTGGACAGCCTCGAGAGACCCAGTACTTC; cdr3_aa: CSFGQPRETQYF
d_call: TRBD1; v_call: TRBV27; j_call: TRBJ2-3; clone_size: few; cdr3_nt: TGTGCCAGCAGTCCCTACAGGGGAGTAAGCACAGATACGCAGTATTTT; cdr3_aa: CASSPYRGVSTDTQYF
d_call: -; v_call: TRBV10-3; j_call: TRBJ2-3; clone_size: -; cdr3_nt: TGTGCCATCAGTGATTTGCTGGGGGCGAGCACAGATACGCAGTATTTT; cdr3_aa: CAISDLLGASTDTQYF
d_call: -; v_call: TRBV5-4; j_call: TRBJ2-3; clone_size: once; cdr3_nt: TGTGCCAGCAGCTTGGGCTCGCGGGGCAGCACAGATACGCAGTATTTT; cdr3_aa: CASSLGSRGSTDTQYF
d_call: -; v_call: TRBV12-3/TRBV12-4; j_call: TRBJ2-7; clone_size: -; cdr3_nt: TGTGCCAGCACTCATTCTTCTCCCAGGGACGGCTACGAGCAGTACTTC; cdr3_aa: CASTHSSPRDGYEQYF
d_call: -; v_call: TRBV29-1; j_call: TRBJ1-2; clone_size: -; cdr3_nt: TGCAGCGTAGGGCTGGGTTTTAACTATGGCTACACCTTC; cdr3_aa: CSVGLGFNYGYTF
d_call: -; v_call: TRBV29-1; j_call: TRBJ1-2; clone_size: few; cdr3_nt: TGCAGCGCCTCGGGGGAATCCTATGGCTACACCTTC; cdr3_aa: CSASGESYGYTF
d_call: -; v_call: TRBV7-3; j_call: TRBJ2-7; clone_size: many; cdr3_nt: TGTGCCAGCAGCTTAGGACAGAACTACGAGCAGTACTTC; cdr3_aa: CASSLGQNYEQYF
d_call: TRBD2; v_call: TRBV7-2; j_call: TRBJ2-7; clone_size: few; cdr3_nt: TGTGCCAGCAGCTTGGGACTAGCGGGGGGGGAAGAGCAGTACTTC; cdr3_aa: CASSLGLAGGEEQYF
d_call: -; v_call: TRBV7-4; j_call: TRBJ1-3; clone_size: many; cdr3_nt: TGTGCCAGCAGCTTAACCGGACGGAACTCTGGAAACACCATATATTTT; cdr3_aa: CASSLTGRNSGNTIYF
d_call: -; v_call: TRBV6-4; j_call: TRBJ2-6; clone_size: few; cdr3_nt: TGTGCCAGCAGTCAGGATTCTGGGGCCAACGTCCTGACTTTC; cdr3_aa: CASSQDSGANVLTF
d_call: -; v_call: TRBV20-1; j_call: TRBJ1-2; clone_size: -; cdr3_nt: TGCAGTGCTCCAGGATGGCAGCCTAACTATGGCTACACCTTC; cdr3_aa: CSAPGWQPNYGYTF
d_call: TRBD1; v_call: TRBV5-5; j_call: TRBJ2-1; clone_size: few; cdr3_nt: TGTGCCAGCAGCTCTACCTTTACAGGGGGAGGCTACAATGAGCAGTTCTTC; cdr3_aa: CASSSTFTGGGYNEQFF
d_call: -; v_call: TRBV27; j_call: TRBJ1-2; clone_size: -; cdr3_nt: TGTGCCAGCAGTTTATCGCCACGGAATAACTATGGCTACACCTTC; cdr3_aa: CASSLSPRNNYGYTF
d_call: -; v_call: TRBV5-6; j_call: TRBJ1-1; clone_size: -; cdr3_nt: TGTGCCAGCAGTCCGGGACCGACCCGCCTGAACACTGAAGCTTTCTTT; cdr3_aa: CASSPGPTRLNTEAFF
d_call: -; v_call: TRBV7-6; j_call: TRBJ2-5; clone_size: -; cdr3_nt: TGTGCCAGCAGCCGCACGGGTGAACAGGTTGGAGAGACCCAGTACTTC; cdr3_aa: CASSRTGEQVGETQYF
d_call: -; v_call: TRBV10-3; j_call: TRBJ2-3; clone_size: -; cdr3_nt: TGTGCCATCAGTGGGGGTCAAAGCCCCGATACGCAGTATTTT; cdr3_aa: CAISGGQSPDTQYF
d_call: -; v_call: TRBV6-5; j_call: TRBJ1-1; clone_size: -; cdr3_nt: TGTGCCAGCATTGGGGAGCTGAACACTGAAGCTTTCTTT; cdr3_aa: CASIGELNTEAFF
d_call: TRBD2; v_call: TRBV7-7; j_call: TRBJ2-1; clone_size: -; cdr3_nt: TGTGCTAGCAGCGAAAGCGGGGGGGGAAGCAATGAGCAGTTCTTC; cdr3_aa: CASSESGGGSNEQFF
d_call: TRBD1; v_call: TRBV5-4; j_call: TRBJ2-5; clone_size: -; cdr3_nt: TGTGCCAGCAGCCGGACAGGGATGGAGACCCAGTACTTC; cdr3_aa: CASSRTGMETQYF
d_call: -; v_call: TRBV7-9; j_call: TRBJ2-1; clone_size: many; cdr3_nt: TGTGCCAGCAGCTTAGTCCCGGGCATCCCATTGAGTAATGAGCAGTTCTTC; cdr3_aa: CASSLVPGIPLSNEQFF
d_call: TRBD1; v_call: TRBV7-2; j_call: TRBJ2-1; clone_size: few; cdr3_nt: TGTGCCAGCAGCGCTGACAGGGGGCTTAGCGATGAGCAGTTCTTC; cdr3_aa: CASSADRGLSDEQFF
d_call: -; v_call: TRBV24-1; j_call: TRBJ1-5; clone_size: few; cdr3_nt: TGTGCCACCAGTGGGGGAGTCAATCAGCCCCAGCATTTT; cdr3_aa: CATSGGVNQPQHF
d_call: -; v_call: TRBV7-6; j_call: TRBJ2-5; clone_size: few; cdr3_nt: TGTGCTAGCAGCCCCGGGCAGGGACCCCAAGAGACCCAGTACTTC; cdr3_aa: CASSPGQGPQETQYF
d_call: -; v_call: TRBV7-2; j_call: TRBJ2-3; clone_size: -; cdr3_nt: TGTGCCAGCAGCTTCTGGTCCCCCACAGATACGCAGTATTTT; cdr3_aa: CASSFWSPTDTQYF
d_call: -; v_call: TRBV18; j_call: TRBJ2-2; clone_size: -; cdr3_nt: TGTGCCAGCTCGGCGGGGACGAGGGAGAACACCGGGGAGCTGTTTTTT; cdr3_aa: CASSAGTRENTGELFF
d_call: -; v_call: TRBV6-1; j_call: TRBJ1-1; clone_size: few; cdr3_nt: TGTGCCAGCAGTCGGGACCACCTGGTGGGGACTGAAGCTTTCTTT; cdr3_aa: CASSRDHLVGTEAFF
d_call: TRBD1; v_call: TRBV27; j_call: TRBJ2-3; clone_size: -; cdr3_nt: TGTGCCAGCAGTTTCAGGGGGCGCAACACAGATACGCAGTATTTT; cdr3_aa: CASSFRGRNTDTQYF
d_call: TRBD2; v_call: TRBV7-4; j_call: TRBJ2-1; clone_size: once; cdr3_nt: TGTGCCAGCAGCTTCCAGCGGGGGGCTTCCGCCTACAATGAGCAGTTCTTC; cdr3_aa: CASSFQRGASAYNEQFF
d_call: -; v_call: TRBV7-6; j_call: TRBJ1-1; clone_size: -; cdr3_nt: TGTGCCAGCAGCTCATTGAGGCGTACGAACACTGAAGCTTTCTTT; cdr3_aa: CASSSLRRTNTEAFF
d_call: TRBD1; v_call: TRBV9; j_call: TRBJ2-7; clone_size: -; cdr3_nt: TGTGCCAGCAGCTTACGGACAGGGGCAAACTACGAGCAGTACTTC; cdr3_aa: CASSLRTGANYEQYF
d_call: -; v_call: TRBV12-5; j_call: TRBJ2-7; clone_size: -; cdr3_nt: TGTGCTAGTGGTTTGGCCCAGGAATCCAAGCAGTACTTC; cdr3_aa: CASGLAQESKQYF
d_call: -; v_call: TRBV7-4; j_call: TRBJ1-2; clone_size: -; cdr3_nt: TGTGCCAGCAGCCAACCGACAGCCTATGGCTACACCTTC; cdr3_aa: CASSQPTAYGYTF
d_call: -; v_call: TRBV7-6; j_call: TRBJ1-5; clone_size: few; cdr3_nt: TGTGCCGGAGGGGCCACCACCGGTGCCCAGCATTTT; cdr3_aa: CAGGATTGAQHF
d_call: -; v_call: TRBV15; j_call: TRBJ1-1; clone_size: few; cdr3_nt: TGTGCCACAAAAGGGGACGGTGAAGCTTTCTTT; cdr3_aa: CATKGDGEAFF
d_call: -; v_call: TRBV20-1; j_call: TRBJ2-3; clone_size: -; cdr3_nt: TGCAGTGCTAGAAGTAGGTTGCACGGAGATACGCAGTATTTT; cdr3_aa: CSARSRLHGDTQYF
d_call: -; v_call: TRBV5-6; j_call: TRBJ1-1; clone_size: few; cdr3_nt: TGTGCCAGCAGCCTAGAGGGGCGGCAGAACACTGAAGCTTTCTTT; cdr3_aa: CASSLEGRQNTEAFF
d_call: -; v_call: TRBV2; j_call: TRBJ1-2; clone_size: -; cdr3_nt: TGTGCCAGCAGTGAAGGGCGGAAAGGCCCCCGGTGGGGCTACACCTTC; cdr3_aa: CASSEGRKGPRWGYTF
d_call: -; v_call: TRBV20-1; j_call: TRBJ2-6; clone_size: few; cdr3_nt: TGCAGTGCTAGTAAACAAACTGGGGCCAACGTCCTGACTTTC; cdr3_aa: CSASKQTGANVLTF
d_call: -; v_call: TRBV19; j_call: TRBJ1-6; clone_size: -; cdr3_nt: TGTGCCAGTAGTGGGACGGATAATTCACCCCTCCACTTT; cdr3_aa: CASSGTDNSPLHF
d_call: -; v_call: TRBV29-1; j_call: TRBJ1-5; clone_size: -; cdr3_nt: TGCAGCGTTGAGTCCGTACCTAATCAGCCCCAGCATTTT; cdr3_aa: CSVESVPNQPQHF
d_call: -; v_call: TRBV5-6; j_call: TRBJ2-3; clone_size: few; cdr3_nt: TGTGCCAGCAGCCCGACTTGGGAGTCAGATACGCAGTATTTT; cdr3_aa: CASSPTWESDTQYF
d_call: TRBD1; v_call: TRBV10-3; j_call: TRBJ2-5; clone_size: -; cdr3_nt: TGTGCCATCAGTGAGGGGGACAGGGGACTACAAGAGACCCAGTACTTC; cdr3_aa: CAISEGDRGLQETQYF